The table lists the clone carrying this T cell receptor (beta chain) with a few counts. Its target is not known. V was trimmed by 4 bases and J by 7 bases, leaving 18 bases between them. The germline V gene has CDR1 SGHNT and CDR2 YYREEE (reference sequence). The CDR3 length is 14 residues. The record originates from a study of cytomegalovirus exposure and HLA in healthy donors. Whole-study findings and limits: 87-base-pair reads could not separate some V segments, including TRBV6-2 and TRBV6-3. With high specificity and sensitivity, the classifier reportedly diagnosed cytomegalovirus status. Accurate HLA-A and HLA-B prediction from TCR beta sequences was reported for most subjects.

These donors, healthy bone marrow donors, were studied. PCR employed 60 Vbeta and 13 Jbeta primers. Sequencing used immunoSEQ multiplex PCR; TCRdb keeps in-frame clones, though not all of them. The top ten clones hold about 0.8% of a sample with 100,000 or so clones, around 15% of them seen once. The chain is built from TRBV5-4 and TRBJ2-7; D is possibly TRBD1 (6 bases). The origin of this receptor is a female donor in good health and CMV-seronegative. Sequencing used PBMCs. As DNA, the CDR3 is TGTGCCAGCAGCCAAGGGGGTAGAAGGGAAGAGCAGTACTTC. It codes for CASSQGGRREEQYF.